The 8 T cell receptor beta chains in this list originate from one sample, sequenced in a study of cytomegalovirus exposure and HLA in healthy donors. The PCR employed 60 Vbeta primers together with 13 Jbeta primers. Sequencing used immunoSEQ multiplex PCR; TCRdb keeps in-frame clones, though not all of them. Among about 170,000 clones listed, 80% to 90% were seen once. Sequenced input: PBMCs. Source of these receptors: a woman between 18 and 29 years old in good health and CMV-seronegative.

V gene TRBV11-2 combines with J gene TRBJ1-2; possible D gene TRBD1, 6 bases. V lost 5 bases and J lost 3, with 10 bases in between. The V gene's germline CDR1 is SGHAT and CDR2 FQNNGV. This CDR3 contains 13 residues. The CDR3 bases are TGTGCCAGCAGCCTTTGGACAGACTATGGCTACACCTTC. This translates into CASSLWTDYGYTF.

This clone was found a few times. This chain connects TRBV19 to TRBJ1-4, with D unresolved. This CDR3 spans 14 amino acids. The ends were cut back, 6 bases at V and 1 base at J, with 9 bases in the middle. In germline, CDR1 is LNHDA, CDR2 SQIVND (reference sequence). The CDR3 coding sequence is TGTGCCAGTAGAGTCGTCGGAACTAATGAAAAACTGTTTTTT. It translates to CASRVVGTNEKLFF.

There are a few counts of this clone. The V gene is TRBV5-1, the J gene TRBJ2-7, with 12 bases that match TRBD1. The CDR3 is made up of 16 amino acids. The junction had 9 bases not matched to a gene; V was cut back by 4 bases and J by 4 bases. Germline CDR1 reads SGHRS; CDR2 reads YFSETQ. CDR3 coding DNA: TGCGCCAGCAGCGCCCGGGACAGGGGGCTCGATTACGAGCAGTACTTC. As protein: CASSARDRGLDYEQYF.

The V call is TRBV11-3, the J call TRBJ1-1; possibly TRBD1 for D (5 bases). The CDR3 runs 13 residues. The germline V and J ends were trimmed by 4 bases and 1 base, with 7 bases remaining between them. CDR1 SGHNT and CDR2 YENEEA come from the germline V gene. The CDR3 region is CASSWTRNTEAFF. CDR3 sequence (DNA): TGTGCCAGCAGCTGGACAAGGAACACTGAAGCTTTCTTT.

The V gene is TRBV9, the J gene TRBJ1-2; 7 positions agree with TRBD1. CDR1 is SGDLS, CDR2 YYNGEE, per germline. CDR3 length: 14 amino acids. With 0 bases clipped from V and 3 bases from J, the junction kept 2 bases outside the gene matches. The CDR3 loop reads CASSVDGTDYGYTF. CDR3 coding DNA: TGTGCCAGCAGCGTAGACGGGACAGACTATGGCTACACCTTC.

The V and J genes are TRBV11-2 and TRBJ2-7; a weak D match, TRBD1 (5 bases). V was pared by 4 bases and J by 0 bases, with 7 bases between. The germline CDR1 and CDR2 sequences are SGHAT and FQNNGV. There are 13 residues in the CDR3. As DNA, the CDR3 is TGTGCCAGCAGCTCGACAGACTCCTACGAGCAGTACTTC. Translated, it gives CASSSTDSYEQYF.

This clone appeared a few times. J is TRBJ2-3 and V is TRBV5-4; TRBD1 matches 7 bases. Per the germline V gene, CDR1 is SGHNT and CDR2 is YYREEE (reference sequence). The CDR3 sequence is 14 residues long. The V gene end was trimmed by 0 bases and the J gene end by 9 bases; junction bases not matched to a gene: 7. The CDR3 nucleotides are TGTGCCAGCAGCTTGGCAGGGGGACAAGGAACGCAGTATTTT. Its translation is CASSLAGGQGTQYF.

V usage is TRBV5-8 and J usage is TRBJ2-1; 8 positions match TRBD1. Germline CDR1 reads SGHTS; CDR2 reads YDEGEE. With V trimmed by 9 bases and J by 7 bases, 9 bases remained unmatched. The CDR3 runs to 13 residues. The CDR3 loop is CAIPGGEWNEQFF. CDR3 nucleotide sequence: TGTGCCATCCCAGGGGGCGAGTGGAATGAGCAGTTCTTC.